The rows below give T cell receptor beta chains drawn from one sample of a study of blood T cell repertoires in COVID-19. The protocol was immunoSEQ multiplex PCR, while the TCRdb copy is restricted to in-frame clones and leaves out a portion. The table has under 250,000 clones, 70% to 90% seen once. Material: peripheral blood. The receptors were gathered from a man aged 45 to 65 with COVID-19, enrolled during active disease. Both conserved end residues are part of each CDR3. Each record gives: V gene, D gene, J gene, clone size, CDR3 protein, CDR3 DNA. D genes are given only for firm matches. The listing skips clone size in some rows; elsewhere it reads once, few, many or a size class.

TRBV6-1,TRBD1,TRBJ2-7,.,CASSETGQAIYEQYF,TGTGCCAGCAGTGAGACAGGGCAGGCAATCTACGAGCAGTACTTC
TRBV7-9,.,TRBJ2-7,.,CASSPTWSTYEQYF,TGTGCCAGCAGCCCAACGTGGAGTACCTACGAGCAGTACTTC
TRBV27,TRBD1,TRBJ1-4,.,CASSLQGASNEKLFF,TGTGCCAGCAGTTTACAGGGGGCCTCTAATGAAAAACTGTTTTTT
TRBV2,.,TRBJ2-1,once,CASSDSPSYNEQFF,TGTGCCAGCAGTGATTCCCCGTCCTACAATGAGCAGTTCTTC
TRBV5-1,TRBD2,TRBJ2-3,.,CASTKLAPSGTDTQYF,TGCGCCAGCACCAAACTAGCGCCCTCGGGGACAGATACGCAGTATTTT
TRBV19,.,TRBJ2-5,.,CASSVSSAAETQYF,TGTGCCAGTAGTGTTAGTTCCGCCGCGGAGACCCAGTACTTC
TRBV19,TRBD2,TRBJ2-1,once,CASSGLAGVPEQFF,TGTGCCAGTAGTGGACTAGCGGGAGTACCTGAGCAGTTCTTC
TRBV11-2,TRBD1,TRBJ1-2,.,CASSYTGQGAVYGYTF,TGTGCCAGCAGCTATACTGGACAGGGGGCGGTCTATGGCTACACCTTC
TRBV18,TRBD2,TRBJ2-7,.,CASSPPTSGTYEQYF,TGTGCCAGCTCACCACCCACTAGCGGGACCTACGAGCAGTACTTC
TRBV28,TRBD1,TRBJ1-6,.,CASSLGTGSGSPLHF,TGTGCCAGCAGTTTGGGGACAGGGTCGGGTTCACCCCTCCACTTT
TRBV7-9,TRBD1,TRBJ1-3,.,CATLPGQGGLNTIYF,TGTGCCACCCTACCCGGCCAAGGGGGCCTAAACACCATATATTTT
TRBV5-8,TRBD1,TRBJ1-2,.,CASTFNRGYYGYTF,TGTGCCAGCACATTCAACAGGGGATACTATGGCTACACCTTC
TRBV7-3,.,TRBJ2-2,.,CASSPSVLNTGELFF,TGTGCCAGCAGCCCCTCGGTCCTGAACACCGGGGAGCTGTTTTTT
TRBV3-1/TRBV3-2,TRBD2,TRBJ2-1,once,CASSQVLAGGVNEQFF,TGTGCCAGCAGCCAAGTCCTAGCGGGGGGTGTCAATGAGCAGTTCTTC
TRBV27,TRBD2,TRBJ2-7,.,CASSSSGLTYEQYF,TGTGCCAGCAGTTCTAGCGGGTTAACCTACGAGCAGTACTTC
TRBV3-1/TRBV3-2,TRBD2,TRBJ2-7,.,CASSQESLAGPEQYF,TGTGCCAGCAGCCAAGAAAGCCTAGCGGGTCCCGAGCAGTACTTC
TRBV5-1,TRBD1,TRBJ2-7,.,CASSLGDRGGEQYF,TGCGCCAGCAGCTTGGGGGACAGGGGAGGCGAGCAGTACTTC
TRBV11-2,TRBD1,TRBJ1-6,.,CASSTLTGGDSPLHF,TGTGCCAGCAGCACCCTGACAGGGGGCGATTCACCCCTCCACTTT
TRBV10-3,.,TRBJ2-2,.,CAISESKGQPTGELFF,TGTGCCATCAGTGAGTCGAAAGGACAACCCACCGGGGAGCTGTTTTTT
TRBV9,TRBD1,TRBJ2-3,once,CASSVDGTGGVLDTQYF,TGTGCCAGCAGCGTAGATGGGACAGGGGGTGTGTTAGATACGCAGTATTTT
TRBV2,.,TRBJ1-5,.,CASSDSNSNQPQHF,TGTGCCAGCAGCGACAGTAATAGCAATCAGCCCCAGCATTTT
TRBV6-1,.,TRBJ2-1,.,CASSEDGTPRLNEQFF,TGTGCCAGCAGTGAAGACGGGACTCCGCGTCTGAATGAGCAGTTCTTC
TRBV5-8,TRBD2,TRBJ2-1,.,CASRPRGLAGNEQFF,TGTGCCAGCAGGCCCCGGGGACTAGCGGGCAATGAGCAGTTCTTC
TRBV7-3,.,TRBJ2-2,.,CASSLLAGSNTGELFF,TGTGCCAGCAGCTTATTGGCGGGGTCGAACACCGGGGAGCTGTTTTTT
TRBV3-1/TRBV3-2,TRBD2,TRBJ2-2,.,CASRRTGTSGGWGTGELFF,TGTGCCAGCAGACGTACGGGGACTAGCGGGGGTTGGGGCACCGGGGAGCTGTTTTTT
TRBV9,TRBD2,TRBJ2-2,.,CASSSRLAPGTGELFF,TGTGCCAGCAGCTCCCGACTAGCTCCGGGCACCGGGGAGCTGTTTTTT
TRBV7-9,.,TRBJ1-1,.,CASSLAQSNTEAFF,TGTGCCAGCAGCTTAGCTCAGTCGAACACTGAAGCTTTCTTT
TRBV7-9,TRBD2,TRBJ2-1,.,CASRNPGLAGGPEVSEQFF,TGTGCCAGCAGAAATCCGGGACTAGCGGGAGGTCCGGAGGTCTCTGAGCAGTTCTTC